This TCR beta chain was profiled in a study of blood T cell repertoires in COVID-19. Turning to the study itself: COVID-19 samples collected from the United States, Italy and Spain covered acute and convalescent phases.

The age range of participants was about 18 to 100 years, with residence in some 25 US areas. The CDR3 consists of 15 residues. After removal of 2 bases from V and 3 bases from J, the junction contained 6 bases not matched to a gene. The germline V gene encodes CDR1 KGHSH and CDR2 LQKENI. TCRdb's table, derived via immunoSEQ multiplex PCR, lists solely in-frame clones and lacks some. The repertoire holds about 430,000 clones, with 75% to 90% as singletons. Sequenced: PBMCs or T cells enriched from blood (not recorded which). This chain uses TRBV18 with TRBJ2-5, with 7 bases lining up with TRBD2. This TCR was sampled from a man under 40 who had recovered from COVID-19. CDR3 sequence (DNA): TGTGCCAGCTCACCAGGGGTAGCGGGTAAAGAGACCCAGTACTTC. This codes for CASSPGVAGKETQYF.